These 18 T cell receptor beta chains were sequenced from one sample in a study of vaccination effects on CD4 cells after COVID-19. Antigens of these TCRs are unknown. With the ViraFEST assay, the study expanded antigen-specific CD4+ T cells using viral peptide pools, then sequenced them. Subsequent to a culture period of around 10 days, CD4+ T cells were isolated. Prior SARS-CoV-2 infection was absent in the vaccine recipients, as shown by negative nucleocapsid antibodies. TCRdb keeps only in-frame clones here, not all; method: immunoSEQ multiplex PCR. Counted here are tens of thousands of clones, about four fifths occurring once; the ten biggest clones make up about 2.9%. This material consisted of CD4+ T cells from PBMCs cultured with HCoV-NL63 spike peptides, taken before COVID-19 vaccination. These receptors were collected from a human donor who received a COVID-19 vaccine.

The CDR3 here is CASNEGQGGRYGYTF. The CDR3 coding sequence is TGTGCCAGCAACGAAGGGCAGGGGGGCAGGTATGGCTACACCTTC. The chain uses TRBV6-5 and TRBJ1-2, with TRBD1 matching 7 bases. Trimming removed 7 bases from V and 5 bases from J; junction bases left unmatched: 13. The germline V gene has CDR1 MNHEY and CDR2 SVGAGI. The CDR3 loop spans 15 amino acids.

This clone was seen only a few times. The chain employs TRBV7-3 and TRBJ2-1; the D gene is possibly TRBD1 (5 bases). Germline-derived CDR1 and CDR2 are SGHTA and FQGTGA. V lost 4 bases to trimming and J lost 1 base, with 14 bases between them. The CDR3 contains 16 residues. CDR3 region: CASSSKVSGSYNEQFF. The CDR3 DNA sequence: TGTGCCAGCAGCTCAAAGGTGTCAGGGTCCTACAATGAGCAGTTCTTC.

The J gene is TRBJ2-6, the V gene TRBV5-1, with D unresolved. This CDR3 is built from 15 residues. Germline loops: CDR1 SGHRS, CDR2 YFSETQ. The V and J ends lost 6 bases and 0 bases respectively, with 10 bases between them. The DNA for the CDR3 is TGCGCCAGCAAACGTGCCGGCTCTGGGGCCAACGTCCTGACTTTC. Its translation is CASKRAGSGANVLTF.

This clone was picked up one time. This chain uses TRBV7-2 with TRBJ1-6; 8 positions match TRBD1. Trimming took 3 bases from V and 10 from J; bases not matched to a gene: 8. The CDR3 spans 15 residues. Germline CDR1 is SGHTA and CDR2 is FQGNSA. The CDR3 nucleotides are TGTGCCAGCAGCTTCTCTACAGGGGGAAGATCACCCCTCCACTTT. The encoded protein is CASSFSTGGRSPLHF. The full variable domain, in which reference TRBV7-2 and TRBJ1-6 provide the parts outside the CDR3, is GAGVSQSPSNKVTEKGKDVELRCDPISGHTALYWYRQSLGQGLEFLIYFQGNSAPDKSGLPSDRFSAERTGGSVSTLTIQRTQQEDSAVYLCASSFSTGGRSPLHFGNGTRLTVT.

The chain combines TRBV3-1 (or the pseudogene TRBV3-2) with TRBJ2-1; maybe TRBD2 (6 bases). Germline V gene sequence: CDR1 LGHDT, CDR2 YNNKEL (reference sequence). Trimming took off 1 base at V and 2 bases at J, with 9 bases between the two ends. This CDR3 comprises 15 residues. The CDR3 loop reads CASSQGGDTYNEQFF. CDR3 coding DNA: TGTGCCAGCAGCCAAGGCGGGGATACCTACAATGAGCAGTTCTTC.

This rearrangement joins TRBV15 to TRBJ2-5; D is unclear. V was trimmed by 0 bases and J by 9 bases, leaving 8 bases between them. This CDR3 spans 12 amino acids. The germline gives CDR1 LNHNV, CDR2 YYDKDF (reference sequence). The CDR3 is CATSRDRKSQYF. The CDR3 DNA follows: TGTGCCACCAGCAGAGATAGGAAATCCCAGTACTTC.

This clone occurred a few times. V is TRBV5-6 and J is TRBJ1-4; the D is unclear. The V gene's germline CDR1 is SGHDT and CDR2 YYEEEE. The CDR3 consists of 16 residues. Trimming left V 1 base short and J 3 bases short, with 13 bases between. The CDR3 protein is CASSLLQNEANEKLFF. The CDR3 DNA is TGTGCCAGCAGCTTGTTACAGAACGAGGCTAATGAAAAACTGTTTTTT.

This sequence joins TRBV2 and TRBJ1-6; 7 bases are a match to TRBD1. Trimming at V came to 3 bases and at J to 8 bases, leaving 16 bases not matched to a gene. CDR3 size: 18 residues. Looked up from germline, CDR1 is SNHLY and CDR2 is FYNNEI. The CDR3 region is CASSDRGQRGVSYSPLHF. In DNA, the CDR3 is TGTGCCAGCAGTGATAGGGGACAGAGGGGGGTCTCATATTCACCCCTCCACTTT.

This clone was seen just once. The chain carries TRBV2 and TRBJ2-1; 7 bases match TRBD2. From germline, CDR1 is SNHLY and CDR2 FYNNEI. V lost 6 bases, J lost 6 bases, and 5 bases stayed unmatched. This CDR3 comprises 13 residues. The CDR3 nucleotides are TGTGCCAGCAGAGTATGGACTAGCAATGAGCAGTTCTTC. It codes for CASRVWTSNEQFF.

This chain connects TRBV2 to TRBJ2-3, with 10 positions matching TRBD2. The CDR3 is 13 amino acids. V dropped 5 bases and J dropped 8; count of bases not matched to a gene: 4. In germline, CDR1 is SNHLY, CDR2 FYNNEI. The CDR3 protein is CASSLSGGGTQYF. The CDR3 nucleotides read TGTGCCAGCAGTTTGAGCGGGGGGGGTACGCAGTATTTT. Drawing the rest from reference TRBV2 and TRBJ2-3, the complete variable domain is EPEVTQTPSHQVTQMGQEVILRCVPISNHLYFYWYRQILGQKVEFLVSFYNNEISEKSEIFDDQFSVERPDGSNFTLKIRSTKLEDSAMYFCASSLSGGGTQYFGPGTRLTVL.

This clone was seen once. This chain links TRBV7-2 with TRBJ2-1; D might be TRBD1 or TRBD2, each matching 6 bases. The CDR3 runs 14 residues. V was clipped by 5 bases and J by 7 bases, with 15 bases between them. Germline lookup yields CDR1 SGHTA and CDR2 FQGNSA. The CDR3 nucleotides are TGTGCCAGCAGCCAAGGAGGGGGGAAAAATGAGCAGTTCTTC. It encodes CASSQGGGKNEQFF.

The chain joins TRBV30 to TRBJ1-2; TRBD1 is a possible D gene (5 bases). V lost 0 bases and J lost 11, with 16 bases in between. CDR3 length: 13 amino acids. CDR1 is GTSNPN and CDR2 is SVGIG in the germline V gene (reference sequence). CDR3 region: CAWSVLAGTGYTF. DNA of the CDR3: TGTGCCTGGAGTGTATTGGCAGGGACTGGTTACACCTTC.

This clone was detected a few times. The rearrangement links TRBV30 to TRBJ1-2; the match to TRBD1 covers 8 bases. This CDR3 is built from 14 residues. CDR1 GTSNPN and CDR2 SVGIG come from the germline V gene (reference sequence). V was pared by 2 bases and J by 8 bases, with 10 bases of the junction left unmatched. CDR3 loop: CAWSIRQGMRGYTF. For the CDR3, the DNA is TGTGCCTGGAGTATAAGACAGGGGATGCGAGGCTACACCTTC.

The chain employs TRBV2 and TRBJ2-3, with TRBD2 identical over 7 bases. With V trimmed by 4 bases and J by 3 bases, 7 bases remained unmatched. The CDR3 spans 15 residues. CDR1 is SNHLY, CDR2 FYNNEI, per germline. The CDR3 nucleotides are TGTGCCAGCAGTGGTCGGGGGGTATCGACAGATACGCAGTATTTT. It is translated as CASSGRGVSTDTQYF.

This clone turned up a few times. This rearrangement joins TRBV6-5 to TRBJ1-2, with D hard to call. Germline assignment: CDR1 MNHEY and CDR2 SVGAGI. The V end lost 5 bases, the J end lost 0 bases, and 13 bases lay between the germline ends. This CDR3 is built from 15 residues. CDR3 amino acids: CASSLRAEANYGYTF. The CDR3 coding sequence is TGTGCCAGCAGTCTAAGGGCAGAAGCTAACTATGGCTACACCTTC.

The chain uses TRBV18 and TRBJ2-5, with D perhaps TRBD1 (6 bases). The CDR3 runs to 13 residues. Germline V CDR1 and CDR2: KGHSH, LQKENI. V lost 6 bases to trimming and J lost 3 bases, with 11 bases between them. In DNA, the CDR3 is TGTGCCAGCTCTTCTAGACAGGAAGAGACCCAGTACTTC. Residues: CASSSRQEETQYF.

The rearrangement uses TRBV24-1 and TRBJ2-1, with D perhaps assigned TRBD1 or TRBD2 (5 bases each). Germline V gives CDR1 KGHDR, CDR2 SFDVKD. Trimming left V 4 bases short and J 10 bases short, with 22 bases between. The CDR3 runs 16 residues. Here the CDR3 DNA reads TGTGCCACCAGTGACCCCTCCGGGGCCTACTGGGGAGAGCAGTTCTTC. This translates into CATSDPSGAYWGEQFF.

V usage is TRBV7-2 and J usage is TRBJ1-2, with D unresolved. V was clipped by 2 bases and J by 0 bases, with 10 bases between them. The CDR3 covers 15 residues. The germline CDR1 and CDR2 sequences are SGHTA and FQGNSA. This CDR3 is CASSLTVISNYGYTF. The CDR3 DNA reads TGTGCCAGCAGCTTAACCGTCATCTCTAACTATGGCTACACCTTC.